Here is one T cell receptor beta chain with its context. What it binds is not known. The data originate from a study of graft-versus-host responses after intestinal transplantation. Whole-study results and caveats: Levels of circulating GvH clones at their peak were associated with early post-transplant HvG declines. Researchers found GvH clones in recipient marrow, and some showed up first in ileum or blood.

Clones were sequenced by immunoSEQ multiplex PCR, and TCRdb holds only the in-frame ones, with some missing. Seen here are more than 90,000 clones, just under 95% observed once, and the top ten hold over 0.45%. Germline V lookup: CDR1 SGHAT, CDR2 FQNNGV. CDR3 length: 14 residues. The junction had 4 bases not matched to a gene; V was cut back by 5 bases and J by 1 base. The sequence derives from a human donor who received an intestinal transplant. V and J are TRBV11-2 and TRBJ2-5; 7 nucleotides line up with TRBD1. Here the sequenced sample was unstimulated CD8+ T cells sorted from spleen or lymph node cells, taken before intestinal transplant. CDR3 region: CASSKGTAQETQYF. CDR3 DNA: TGTGCCAGCAGCAAAGGGACAGCCCAAGAGACCCAGTACTTC.